The 16 T cell receptor beta chains below were found in one sample sequenced in a study of CD8 T cells in Susac syndrome (dated by TCRdb to the late 2010s). Library method: the immunoSEQ multiplex PCR assay. RNA was extracted using the RNeasy kit, and roughly 0.5 to 1 microgram was reverse transcribed with random hexamers. TCRdb reran the public reads through fastp at Q25 and MiXCR, keeping productive beta chains. Each entry is one CDR3 protein sequence, shown with its most common DNA and genes. For this sample the table gives 250,000 to 300,000 distinct CDR3 sequences, of which over 75% were detected only once. Clones ranked in the top ten supply around 0.2% of the sample. Sequenced input: CD8+ T cells from PBMCs. These receptors were obtained from a human donor with multiple sclerosis.

This sequence joins TRBV11-2 and TRBJ2-2; TRBD2 agrees at 13 bases. V shed 5 bases, J shed 7 bases, and the junction held 10 bases outside the gene matches. The CDR3 sequence is 17 residues long. Germline loops: CDR1 SGHAT, CDR2 FQNNGV. CDR3 protein: CASSPTSGRWRGGELFF. For the CDR3, the DNA is TGTGCCAGCAGCCCGACTAGCGGGAGGTGGAGGGGCGGGGAGCTGTTTTTT.

The genes are TRBV3-1 and TRBJ1-2; D unresolved. The length of the CDR3 is 15 residues. The V gene lost 1 base and the J gene lost 4 bases, with 13 bases spanning the gap. Germline V gene sequence: CDR1 LGHDT, CDR2 YNNKEL (reference sequence). CDR3 DNA sequence: TGTGCCAGCAGCCAAGCCGGCCTACACCTCTATGGCTACACCTTC. This sequence encodes CASSQAGLHLYGYTF.

The rearrangement links TRBV6-6 to TRBJ1-1; TRBD1 might be the D (5 bases). CDR1 MNHNY and CDR2 SVGAGI come from the germline V gene (reference sequence). This CDR3 spans 13 amino acids. V was cut by 7 bases and J by 3 bases, with 12 bases left in between. This CDR3 reads CASTRTGDTEAFF. CDR3 nucleotides: TGTGCCAGCACGAGGACGGGGGACACTGAAGCTTTCTTT.

V gene TRBV15 combines with J gene TRBJ1-2; TRBD1 is a possible D gene (5 bases). CDR1 LNHNV and CDR2 YYDKDF come from the germline V gene (reference sequence). The V end lost 3 bases, the J end lost 4 bases, and 12 bases lay between the germline ends. This CDR3 has 14 residues. CDR3 sequence: CATSRVPGRYGYTF. In DNA, the CDR3 is TGTGCCACCAGCAGGGTACCAGGGCGCTATGGCTACACCTTC.

V usage is TRBV10-1 and J usage is TRBJ2-7; tentative D call: TRBD2 (6 bases). CDR1 is WNHNN, CDR2 SYGVQD, per germline (reference sequence). The V end was cut by 3 bases, the J end by 4 bases, with 16 bases between. CDR3 length: 15 residues. Here the CDR3 reads CASSDGSGAEYEQYF. The CDR3 region has the DNA TGCGCCAGCAGTGATGGTAGCGGAGCCGAATACGAGCAGTACTTC.

The V gene is TRBV20-1, the J gene TRBJ2-3; D unresolved. This CDR3 has 16 residues. CDR1 DFQATT and CDR2 SNEGSKA come from the germline V gene (reference sequence). The V end lost 0 bases, the J end lost 7 bases, and 20 bases lay between the germline ends. The CDR3 DNA sequence: TGCAGTGCTAGAGAAACGGCCCTTGGGCAGTCCAATACGCAGTATTTT. It encodes CSARETALGQSNTQYF.

The rearrangement joins TRBV9 to TRBJ2-5; 7 positions agree with TRBD1. The CDR3 extends over 15 amino acids. In germline, CDR1 is SGDLS, CDR2 YYNGEE. Germline trimming cut 4 bases from V and 5 bases from J; bases unmatched to any gene: 11. The CDR3, as DNA: TGTGCCAGCAGCATCACGACAGGGATCCCCGAGACCCAGTACTTC. Its protein is CASSITTGIPETQYF.

This clonotype showed up just a few times. V is TRBV13 and J is TRBJ2-7; tentative D call: TRBD1 (6 bases). Per germline, CDR1 PRHDT and CDR2 FYEKMQ (reference sequence). The V and J ends lost 5 bases and 2 bases respectively, with 13 bases between them. There are 14 residues in the CDR3. CDR3 residues: CASSQKGHPYEQYF. The CDR3 bases are TGTGCCAGCAGCCAGAAGGGACACCCCTACGAGCAGTACTTC. Together with reference TRBV13 and TRBJ2-7, the CDR3 gives the full variable domain: AAGVIQSPRHLIKEKRETATLKCYPIPRHDTVYWYQQGPGQDPQFLISFYEKMQSDKGSIPDRFSAQQFSDYHSELNMSSLELGDSALYFCASSQKGHPYEQYFGPGTRLTVT.

This CDR3 reads CASSLVGGTDLNNEQFF. DNA for the CDR3: TGTGCCAGCAGCTTAGTCGGCGGAACGGATCTTAACAATGAGCAGTTCTTC. The gene calls are TRBV11-3 and TRBJ2-1; D is uncertain. The length of the CDR3 is 17 residues. V was cut by 1 base and J by 5 bases, with 18 bases left in between. CDR1 and CDR2 from the germline V gene are SGHNT and YENEEA. Filled out from reference TRBV11-3 and TRBJ2-1, the complete variable domain reads EAGVVQSPRYKIIEKKQPVAFWCNPISGHNTLYWYLQNLGQGPELLIRYENEEAVDDSQLPKDRFSAERLKGVDSTLKIQPAELGDSAVYLCASSLVGGTDLNNEQFFGPGTRLTVL.

CDR3 sequence reads: CSAPGGARPGVSYEQYF. In nucleotides, the CDR3 is TGCAGTGCTCCAGGGGGGGCCCGGCCGGGCGTCTCCTACGAGCAGTACTTC. The chain carries TRBV20-1 and TRBJ2-7, with D perhaps assigned TRBD1 or TRBD2 (7 bases each). Germline CDR1 reads DFQATT; CDR2 reads SNEGSKA (reference sequence). CDR3 length: 17 amino acids. V was clipped by 5 bases and J by 0 bases, with 23 bases between them.

The chain joins TRBV12-3 or TRBV12-4 to TRBJ2-7; TRBD1 might be the D (5 bases). Between the trimmed V and J ends, which lost 6 bases and 9 bases, there was a span of 12 bases. This CDR3 contains 11 residues. Here the CDR3 DNA reads TGTGCCAGCAGCCCCGCAGACAGGCAGTACTTC. Its protein product is CASSPADRQYF.

The gene calls are TRBV28 and TRBJ1-1; D is ambiguous. The CDR3 spans 13 residues. V dropped 3 bases and J dropped 9 bases, with 14 bases sitting between them. The germline CDR1 and CDR2 sequences are MDHEN and SYDVKM. CDR3 region: CASSFNAARQAFF. CDR3 DNA sequence: TGTGCCAGCAGTTTCAACGCGGCGAGGCAAGCTTTCTTT.

The J gene is TRBJ1-5, the V gene TRBV12-3 or TRBV12-4; D unclear. This CDR3 is built from 13 residues. Trimming removed 3 bases at V and 9 bases at J, with 12 bases between. CDR3 sequence: CASSFARGTPQHF. CDR3 sequence (DNA): TGTGCCAGCAGTTTCGCACGAGGTACGCCCCAGCATTTT.

V and J are TRBV7-3 and TRBJ2-1; 11 bases line up with TRBD2. This CDR3 is 15 amino acids long. The V segment lost 5 bases and the J segment 4 bases; nucleotides outside the gene matches: 4. The germline V gene encodes CDR1 SGHTA and CDR2 FQGTGA. CDR3: CASSTGTSGYNEQFF. CDR3 nucleotides: TGTGCCAGCAGCACCGGGACTAGCGGATACAATGAGCAGTTCTTC.

The V and J genes are TRBV20-1 and TRBJ2-7; 7 bases are shared with TRBD2. The J segment lost 3 bases and the V segment lost 0 bases, leaving 8 bases of the junction unmatched. Germline loops: CDR1 DFQATT, CDR2 SNEGSKA (reference sequence). The CDR3 consists of 15 residues. The CDR3 DNA reads TGCAGTGCTAGAGATCTCCGCGGGAGTGTCTACGAGCAGTACTTC. Translation gives CSARDLRGSVYEQYF.

V is TRBV6-2 or TRBV6-3 and J is TRBJ2-4; D may be TRBD1 (6 bases). This CDR3 has 17 amino acids. V was cut by 5 bases and J by 0 bases, with 17 bases left in between. The germline CDR1 and CDR2 sequences are MNHEY and SVGEGT. In DNA form, the CDR3 reads TGTGCCAGCAGTACACAGGGCCTGGGGATAGCCAAAAACATTCAGTACTTC. The encoded protein is CASSTQGLGIAKNIQYF.